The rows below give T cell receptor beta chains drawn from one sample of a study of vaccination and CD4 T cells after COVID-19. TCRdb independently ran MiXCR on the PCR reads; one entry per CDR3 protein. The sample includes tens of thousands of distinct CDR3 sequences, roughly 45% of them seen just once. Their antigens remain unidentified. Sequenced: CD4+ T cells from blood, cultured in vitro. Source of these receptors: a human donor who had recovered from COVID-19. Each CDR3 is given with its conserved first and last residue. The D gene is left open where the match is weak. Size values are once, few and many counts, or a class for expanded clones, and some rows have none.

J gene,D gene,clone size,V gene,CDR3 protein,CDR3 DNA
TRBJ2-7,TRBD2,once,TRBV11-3,CASSLGSGGYEQYF,TGTGCCAGCAGCTTAGGTAGCGGGGGGTACGAGCAGTACTTC
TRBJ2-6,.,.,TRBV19,CASSIPGAGANVLTF,TGTGCCAGTAGTATCCCCGGGGCTGGGGCCAACGTCCTGACTTTC
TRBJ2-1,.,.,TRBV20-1,CSAFWRADNEQFF,TGCAGTGCCTTTTGGAGGGCCGACAATGAGCAGTTCTTC
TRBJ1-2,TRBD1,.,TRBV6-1,CASKDRDKSYTF,TGTGCCAGCAAGGACAGGGATAAAAGCTACACCTTC
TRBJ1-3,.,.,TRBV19,CASRFDPGDTIYF,TGTGCCAGCCGATTTGATCCCGGGGACACCATATATTTT
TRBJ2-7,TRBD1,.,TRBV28,CASQGALYEQYF,TGTGCCAGCCAGGGGGCACTCTACGAGCAGTACTTC
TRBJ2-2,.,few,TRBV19,CASRGTPNTGELFF,TGTGCCAGTAGAGGGACACCGAACACCGGGGAGCTGTTTTTT
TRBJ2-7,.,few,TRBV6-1,CASSEPGRRGNEQYF,TGTGCCAGCAGTGAACCGGGACGGCGTGGGAACGAGCAGTACTTC
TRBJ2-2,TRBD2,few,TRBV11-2,CASSRLARNTGELFF,TGTGCCAGCAGCAGACTAGCGAGGAACACCGGGGAGCTGTTTTTT
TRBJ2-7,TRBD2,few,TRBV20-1,CSVAGGSSYEQYF,TGCAGTGTAGCGGGAGGTTCCTCCTACGAGCAGTACTTC
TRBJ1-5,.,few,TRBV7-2,CASSLVTGNSNQPQHF,TGTGCCAGCAGCTTAGTCACAGGGAATAGCAATCAGCCCCAGCATTTT
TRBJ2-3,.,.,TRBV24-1,CATPLGQSHTDTQYF,TGTGCCACCCCTCTGGGGCAGTCGCACACAGATACGCAGTATTTT
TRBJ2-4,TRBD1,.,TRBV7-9,CASSFRGTGMDIQYF,TGTGCCAGCAGCTTCCGAGGGACAGGGATGGACATTCAGTACTTC
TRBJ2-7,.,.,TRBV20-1,CSAPKTPGHPYEQYF,TGCAGTGCTCCGAAGACCCCGGGACACCCCTACGAGCAGTACTTC
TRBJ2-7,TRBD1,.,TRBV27,CASSLTGTEGSYEQYF,TGTGCCAGCAGTTTGACCGGGACAGAGGGCTCCTACGAGCAGTACTTC
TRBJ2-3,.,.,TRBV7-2,CASTLRLFKDTQYF,TGTGCCAGCACCCTGAGGTTGTTTAAAGATACGCAGTATTTT
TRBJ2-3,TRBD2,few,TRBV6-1,CASMHSGRSDTQYF,TGTGCCAGCATGCATAGCGGGAGGTCAGATACGCAGTATTTT
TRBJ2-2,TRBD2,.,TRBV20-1,CSAIRGTSDTGELFF,TGCAGTGCCATCAGAGGGACTAGCGACACCGGGGAGCTGTTTTTT
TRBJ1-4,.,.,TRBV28,CASSSGNEKLFF,TGTGCCAGCAGTTCCGGGAATGAAAAACTGTTTTTT
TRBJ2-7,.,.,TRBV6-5,CASSYRISPFDEQYF,TGTGCCAGCAGTTACCGTATTAGCCCCTTTGACGAGCAGTACTTC
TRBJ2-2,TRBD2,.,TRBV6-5,CASSYIYSGRGTGELFF,TGTGCCAGCAGTTACATTTATAGCGGGAGGGGGACCGGGGAGCTGTTTTTT
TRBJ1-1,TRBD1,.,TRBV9,CASSPGQGAVNTEAFF,TGTGCCAGCAGCCCGGGACAGGGGGCTGTGAACACTGAAGCTTTCTTT
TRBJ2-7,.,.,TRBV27,CASRPQAYSYEQYF,TGTGCCAGCAGACCCCAGGCTTACTCCTACGAGCAGTACTTC
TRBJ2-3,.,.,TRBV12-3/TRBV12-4,CASSGNRGTDTQYF,TGTGCCAGCAGTGGAAACAGGGGCACAGATACGCAGTATTTT
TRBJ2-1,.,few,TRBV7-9,CASSLGQDNEQFF,TGTGCCAGCAGCTTAGGACAGGACAATGAGCAGTTCTTC
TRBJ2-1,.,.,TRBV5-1,CASSFGPYNEQFF,TGCGCCAGCAGCTTCGGGCCCTACAATGAGCAGTTCTTC
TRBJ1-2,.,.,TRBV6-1,CASSGIGALSYDYGYTF,TGTGCCAGCAGTGGAATAGGGGCCCTTTCATACGACTATGGCTACACCTTC
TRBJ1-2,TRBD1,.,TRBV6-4,CASSDFHYRGAGGYTF,TGTGCCAGCAGTGACTTTCACTACAGGGGGGCCGGTGGCTACACCTTC
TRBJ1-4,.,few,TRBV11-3,CASSLESTDFNEKLFF,TGTGCCAGCAGCTTAGAGTCTACAGACTTTAATGAAAAACTGTTTTTT
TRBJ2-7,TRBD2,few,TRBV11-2,CASSLAWTSGGYEQYF,TGTGCCAGCAGCTTAGCCTGGACTAGCGGGGGCTACGAGCAGTACTTC
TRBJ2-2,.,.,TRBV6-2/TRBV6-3,CASSTWTGGTGELFF,TGTGCCAGCAGTACGTGGACTGGGGGGACCGGGGAGCTGTTTTTT
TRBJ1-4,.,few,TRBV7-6,CASSPRRDMQNEKLFF,TGTGCCAGCAGCCCCCGCCGGGACATGCAAAATGAAAAACTGTTTTTT
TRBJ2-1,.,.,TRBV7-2,CASVTGPTYNEQFF,TGTGCCAGCGTAACGGGACCGACCTACAATGAGCAGTTCTTC
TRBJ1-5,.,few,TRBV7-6,CASSLEQGQGQPQHF,TGTGCCAGCAGCTTAGAACAGGGTCAGGGTCAGCCCCAGCATTTT
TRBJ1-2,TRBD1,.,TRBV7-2,CASSFGGQDYGYTF,TGTGCCAGCAGCTTCGGTGGACAGGACTATGGCTACACCTTC
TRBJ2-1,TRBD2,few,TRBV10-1,CATTLRLAGGSEQFF,TGCGCCACCACCCTGCGACTAGCGGGGGGCAGTGAGCAGTTCTTC
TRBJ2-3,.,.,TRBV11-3,CASSLHSGTDTQYF,TGTGCCAGCAGCTTACATTCGGGCACAGATACGCAGTATTTT
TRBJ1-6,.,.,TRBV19,CASSIDRAVDSPLHF,TGTGCCAGTAGTATAGATCGGGCAGTCGATTCACCCCTCCACTTT
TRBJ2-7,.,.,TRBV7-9,CASSLAGLGYEGQYF,TGTGCCAGCAGCTTAGCGGGTTTGGGATACGAAGGGCAGTACTTC
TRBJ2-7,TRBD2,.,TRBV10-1,CASSATPFAGDDREQYF,TGCGCCAGCAGCGCTACCCCTTTTGCGGGAGATGATCGCGAGCAGTACTTC
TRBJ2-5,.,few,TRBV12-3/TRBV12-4,CASSLVDVFQGGRGETQYF,TGTGCCAGCAGTTTGGTTGATGTCTTTCAGGGGGGGCGAGGGGAGACCCAGTACTTC
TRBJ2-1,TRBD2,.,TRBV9,CASSTPPRGGAGEQFF,TGTGCCAGCAGCACTCCTCCCCGCGGGGGGGCCGGGGAGCAGTTCTTC
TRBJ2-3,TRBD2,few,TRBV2,CASTSGLAGGNTQYF,TGTGCCAGCACCTCAGGACTAGCGGGGGGCAATACGCAGTATTTT
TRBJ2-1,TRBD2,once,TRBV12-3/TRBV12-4,CASWGRGDEQFF,TGTGCCAGCTGGGGCCGGGGGGATGAGCAGTTCTTC
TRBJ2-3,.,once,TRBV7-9,CASSLNSWAGTDTQYF,TGTGCCAGCAGCTTAAATTCATGGGCGGGGACAGATACGCAGTATTTT
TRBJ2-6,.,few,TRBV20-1,CSARAGGSSGANVLTF,TGCAGTGCTAGAGCCGGGGGAAGCTCTGGGGCCAACGTCCTGACTTTC
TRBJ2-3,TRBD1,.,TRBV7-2,CASSLGGQGHTDTQYF,TGTGCCAGCAGCTTAGGGGGACAGGGTCACACAGATACGCAGTATTTT
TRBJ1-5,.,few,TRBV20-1,CSARVGSDPNQPQHF,TGCAGTGCTAGAGTTGGGTCCGACCCGAATCAGCCCCAGCATTTT
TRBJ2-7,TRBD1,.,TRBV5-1,CASSLATGTGGPEQYF,TGCGCCAGCAGCTTGGCGACCGGGACAGGGGGCCCAGAGCAGTACTTC
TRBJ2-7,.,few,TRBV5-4,CASSPPGARRGYEQYF,TGTGCCAGCAGCCCGCCGGGGGCCCGAAGAGGTTACGAGCAGTACTTC
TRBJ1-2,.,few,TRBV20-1,CSASIGKNYGYTF,TGCAGTGCTAGTATCGGGAAAAACTATGGCTACACCTTC
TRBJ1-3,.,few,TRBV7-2,CASSLGYSGNTIYF,TGTGCCAGCAGCTTAGGGTACTCTGGAAACACCATATATTTT